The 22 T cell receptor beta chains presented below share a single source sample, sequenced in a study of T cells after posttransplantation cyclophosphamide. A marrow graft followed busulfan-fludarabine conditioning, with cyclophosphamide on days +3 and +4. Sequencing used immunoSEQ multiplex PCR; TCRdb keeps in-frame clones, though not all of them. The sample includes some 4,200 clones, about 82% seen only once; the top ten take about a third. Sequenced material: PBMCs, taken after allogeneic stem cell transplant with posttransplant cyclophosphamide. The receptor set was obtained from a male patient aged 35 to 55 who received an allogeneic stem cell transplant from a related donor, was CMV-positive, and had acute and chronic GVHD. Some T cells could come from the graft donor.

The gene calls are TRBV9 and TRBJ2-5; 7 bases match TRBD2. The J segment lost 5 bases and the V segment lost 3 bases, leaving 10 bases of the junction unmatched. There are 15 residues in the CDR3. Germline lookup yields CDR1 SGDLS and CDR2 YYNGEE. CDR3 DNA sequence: TGTGCCAGCAGCGGAAGGGTAGCGGGCGGGGAGACCCAGTACTTC. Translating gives CASSGRVAGGETQYF.

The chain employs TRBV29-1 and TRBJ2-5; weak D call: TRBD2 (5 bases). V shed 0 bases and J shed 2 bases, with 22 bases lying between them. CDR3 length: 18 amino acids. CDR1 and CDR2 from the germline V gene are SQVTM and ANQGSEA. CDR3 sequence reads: CSVEDLVGAFGVQETQYF. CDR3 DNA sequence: TGCAGCGTTGAAGATTTGGTGGGAGCTTTTGGGGTACAAGAGACCCAGTACTTC.

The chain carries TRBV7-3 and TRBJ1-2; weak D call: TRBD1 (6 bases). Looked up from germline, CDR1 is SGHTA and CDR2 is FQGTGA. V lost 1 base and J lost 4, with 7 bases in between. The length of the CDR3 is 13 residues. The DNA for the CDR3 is TGTGCCAGCAGCTTAAGCAGGGGCTATGGCTACACCTTC. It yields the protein CASSLSRGYGYTF.

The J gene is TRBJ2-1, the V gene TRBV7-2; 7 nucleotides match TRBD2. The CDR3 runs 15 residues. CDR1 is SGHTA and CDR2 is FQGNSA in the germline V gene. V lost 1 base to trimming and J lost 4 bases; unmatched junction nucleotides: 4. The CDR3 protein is CASSLVAGVYNEQFF. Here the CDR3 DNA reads TGTGCCAGCAGCTTAGTCGCGGGAGTGTACAATGAGCAGTTCTTC.

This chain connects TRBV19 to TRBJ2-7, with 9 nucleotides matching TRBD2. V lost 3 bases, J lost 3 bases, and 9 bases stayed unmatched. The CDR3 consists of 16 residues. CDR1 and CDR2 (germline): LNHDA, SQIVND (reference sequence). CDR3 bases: TGTGCCAGTAGTATCGATGCGGGAGGGGGGGTCTACGAGCAGTACTTC. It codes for CASSIDAGGGVYEQYF.

As DNA, the CDR3 is TGTGCCAGCAGCTCCTCTCAACCTAGTTCACCCCTCCACTTT. Translating it yields CASSSSQPSSPLHF. The J gene is TRBJ1-6, the V gene TRBV13; D gene uncertain. V was clipped by 4 bases and J by 9 bases, with 13 bases between them. The CDR3 loop spans 14 amino acids. Germline V gives CDR1 PRHDT, CDR2 FYEKMQ (reference sequence).

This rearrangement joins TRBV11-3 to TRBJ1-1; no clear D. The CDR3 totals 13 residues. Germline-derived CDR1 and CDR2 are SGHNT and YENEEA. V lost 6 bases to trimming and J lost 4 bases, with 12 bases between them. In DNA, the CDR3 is TGTGCCAGCAGACCGGGAGGGATCACTGAAGCTTTCTTT. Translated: CASRPGGITEAFF.

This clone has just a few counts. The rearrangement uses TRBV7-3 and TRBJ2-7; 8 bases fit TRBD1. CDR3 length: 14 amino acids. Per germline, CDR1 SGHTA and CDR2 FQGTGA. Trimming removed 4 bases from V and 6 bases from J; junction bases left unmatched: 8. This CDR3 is CASSSRQGMCEQYF. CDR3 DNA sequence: TGTGCCAGCAGCTCCCGACAGGGGATGTGCGAGCAGTACTTC.

The DNA of the CDR3 is TGTGCCAGCTCAAAAGCGGGGCTAGGAACCGGGGAGCTGTTTTTT. Amino acids: CASSKAGLGTGELFF. The chain couples TRBV18 to TRBJ2-2; 7 bases are shared with TRBD2. V gave up 5 bases and J gave up 5 bases; unmatched junction bases: 8. CDR1 and CDR2 from the germline V gene are KGHSH and LQKENI. The CDR3 covers 15 residues.

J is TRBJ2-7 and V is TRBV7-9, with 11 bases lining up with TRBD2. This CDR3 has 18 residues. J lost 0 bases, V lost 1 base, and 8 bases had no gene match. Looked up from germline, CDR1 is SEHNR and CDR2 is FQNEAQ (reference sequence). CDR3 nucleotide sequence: TGTGCCAGCAGCTTAGTCGCAATAGCGGGAGGGAGCTCCTACGAGCAGTACTTC. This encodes CASSLVAIAGGSSYEQYF.

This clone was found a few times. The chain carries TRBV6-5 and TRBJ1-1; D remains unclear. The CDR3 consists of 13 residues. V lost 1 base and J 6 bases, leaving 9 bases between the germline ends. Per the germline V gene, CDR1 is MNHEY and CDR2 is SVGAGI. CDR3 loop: CASSYFGGAEAFF. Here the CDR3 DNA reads TGTGCCAGCAGTTACTTCGGCGGGGCTGAAGCTTTCTTT.

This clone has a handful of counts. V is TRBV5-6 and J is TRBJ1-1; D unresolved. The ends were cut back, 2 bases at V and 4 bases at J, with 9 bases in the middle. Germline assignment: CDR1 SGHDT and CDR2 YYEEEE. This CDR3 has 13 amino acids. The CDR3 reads CASSFKRATEAFF. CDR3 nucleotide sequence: TGTGCCAGCAGCTTCAAGAGGGCCACTGAAGCTTTCTTT.

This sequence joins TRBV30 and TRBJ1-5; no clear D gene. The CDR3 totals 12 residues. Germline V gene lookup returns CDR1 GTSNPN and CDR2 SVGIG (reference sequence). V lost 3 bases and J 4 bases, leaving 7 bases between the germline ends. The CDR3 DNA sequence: TGTGCCTGGAGCTTTCTAAATCAGCCCCAGCATTTT. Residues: CAWSFLNQPQHF.

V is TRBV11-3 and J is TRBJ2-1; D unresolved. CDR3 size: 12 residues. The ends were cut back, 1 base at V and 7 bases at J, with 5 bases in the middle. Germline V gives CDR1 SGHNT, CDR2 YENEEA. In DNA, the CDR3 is TGTGCCAGCAGCTTAGGTCCAAATGAGCAGTTCTTC. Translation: CASSLGPNEQFF.

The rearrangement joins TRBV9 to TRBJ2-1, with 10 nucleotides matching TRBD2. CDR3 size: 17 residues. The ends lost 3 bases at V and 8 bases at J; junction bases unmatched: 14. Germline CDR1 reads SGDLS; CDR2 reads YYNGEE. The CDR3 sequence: CASSAGGGLAGVHEQFF. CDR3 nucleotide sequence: TGTGCCAGCAGCGCTGGGGGTGGTCTAGCGGGAGTCCATGAGCAGTTCTTC.

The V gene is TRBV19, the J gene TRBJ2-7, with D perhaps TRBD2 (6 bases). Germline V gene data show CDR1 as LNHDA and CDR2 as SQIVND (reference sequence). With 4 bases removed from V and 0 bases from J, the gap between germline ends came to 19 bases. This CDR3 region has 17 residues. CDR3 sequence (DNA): TGTGCCAGTAGTAAGATCCTGAGCGGAGGGGTCTCCTACGAGCAGTACTTC. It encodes CASSKILSGGVSYEQYF.

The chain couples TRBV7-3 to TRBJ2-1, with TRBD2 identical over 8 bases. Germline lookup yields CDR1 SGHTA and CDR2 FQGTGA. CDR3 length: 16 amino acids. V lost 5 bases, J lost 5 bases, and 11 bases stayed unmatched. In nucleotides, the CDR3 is TGTGCCAGCAGCGTCTCAGCGGGAGAAGGTAACAATGAGCAGTTCTTC. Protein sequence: CASSVSAGEGNNEQFF.

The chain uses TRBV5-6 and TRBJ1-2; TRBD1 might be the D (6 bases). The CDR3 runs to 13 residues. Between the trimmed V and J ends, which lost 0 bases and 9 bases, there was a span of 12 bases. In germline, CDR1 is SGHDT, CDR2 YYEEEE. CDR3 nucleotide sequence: TGTGCCAGCAGCTTGGAACAGGGTGAGCGCTACACCTTC. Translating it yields CASSLEQGERYTF.

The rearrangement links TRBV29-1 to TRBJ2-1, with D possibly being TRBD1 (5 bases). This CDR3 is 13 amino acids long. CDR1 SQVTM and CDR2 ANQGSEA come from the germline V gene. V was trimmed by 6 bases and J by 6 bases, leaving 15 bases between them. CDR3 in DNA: TGCAGCGTGACCCAGGACACAATCAATGAGCAGTTCTTC. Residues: CSVTQDTINEQFF.

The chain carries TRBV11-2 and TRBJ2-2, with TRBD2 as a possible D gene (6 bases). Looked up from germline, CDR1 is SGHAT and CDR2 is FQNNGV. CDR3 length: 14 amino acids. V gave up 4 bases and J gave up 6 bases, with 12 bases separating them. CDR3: CASSSGGLPGELFF. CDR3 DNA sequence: TGTGCCAGCAGCTCCGGAGGGTTGCCCGGGGAGCTGTTTTTT.

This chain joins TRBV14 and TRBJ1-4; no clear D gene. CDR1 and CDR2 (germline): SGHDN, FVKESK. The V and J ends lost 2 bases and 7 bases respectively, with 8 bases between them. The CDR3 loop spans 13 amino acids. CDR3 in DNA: TGTGCCAGCAGCCAATTTGAGAGTGAAAAACTGTTTTTT. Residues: CASSQFESEKLFF.

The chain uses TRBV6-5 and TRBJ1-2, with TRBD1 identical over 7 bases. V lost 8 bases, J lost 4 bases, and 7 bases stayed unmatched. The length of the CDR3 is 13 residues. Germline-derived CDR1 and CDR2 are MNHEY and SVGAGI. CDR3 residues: CASAGGQTYGYTF. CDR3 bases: TGTGCCAGCGCAGGGGGACAGACCTATGGCTACACCTTC.